A single sample gave rise to the 14 T cell receptor beta chains below, sequenced in a study of T cell repertoires in cytomegalovirus infection. These receptors lack a known antigen. TCRdb reanalysed the reads using MiXCR and keeps one entry per CDR3 protein. The data contain about 24,000 distinct CDR3 sequences, 20% to 25% of them singletons. Sequencing used CD8+ T cells from cultured PBMCs, obtained from culture after CMV antigen stimulation. The source is a human donor in good health (CMV status not recorded). Some clones in this sample may be carry-over from other donors' samples.

CDR3 DNA: TGCAGTGCTAGAATCAATGGGAATTCACTTGAAGCTTTCTTT. Translation: CSARINGNSLEAFF. The rearrangement joins TRBV20-1 to TRBJ1-1; D remains ambiguous. Germline-derived CDR1 and CDR2 are DFQATT and SNEGSKA (reference sequence). The length of the CDR3 is 14 residues. V lost 2 bases to trimming and J lost 7 bases, with 17 bases between them.

On this clonotype itself: A much larger clone differs from this one at a single base, so this may be a read error. This rearrangement joins TRBV7-9 to TRBJ2-3, with 7 nucleotides matching TRBD1. Germline V gene data show CDR1 as SEHNR and CDR2 as FQNEAQ (reference sequence). The CDR3 sequence is 15 residues long. The V and J ends lost 7 bases and 2 bases, in that order; junction bases with no gene match: 9. CDR3: CASNSPGTVTDTQYF. CDR3 nucleotides: TGTGCCAGCAACTCCCCTGGGACAGTCACAGATACGCAGTATTTT.

The J gene is TRBJ2-6, the V gene TRBV6-1; perhaps TRBD1 as D (5 bases). This CDR3 is built from 17 residues. Germline V gene lookup returns CDR1 MNHNS and CDR2 SASEGT. The V gene lost 2 bases and the J gene lost 4 bases, with 15 bases spanning the gap. For the CDR3, the DNA is TGTGCCAGCAGTGAAAGACCCAGGGCGTTCGGGGCCAACGTCCTGACTTTC. Translated, it gives CASSERPRAFGANVLTF.

This clonotype was detected many times. This chain joins TRBV7-9 and TRBJ2-7; 10 bases line up with TRBD2. The CDR3 sequence is 16 residues long. V was pared by 3 bases and J by 3 bases, with 8 bases of the junction left unmatched. CDR1 and CDR2 (germline): SEHNR, FQNEAQ (reference sequence). The CDR3 coding sequence is TGTGCCAGCAGCTTTGACCCTAAGCGGGGGGGCTACGAGCAGTACTTC. It specifies CASSFDPKRGGYEQYF.

This clonotype was observed at least ten times. The V gene is TRBV4-1, the J gene TRBJ1-2, with 7 bases matching TRBD1. J was trimmed by 1 base and V by 0 bases; bases with no gene match: 5. This CDR3 contains 16 residues. Germline V gene data show CDR1 as MGHRA and CDR2 as YSYEKL. CDR3 coding DNA: TGCGCCAGCAGCCAAGAGGACAGGAGTTTTAACTATGGCTACACCTTC. This sequence encodes CASSQEDRSFNYGYTF.

Ten or more counts support this clonotype. The chain recombines TRBV7-2 with TRBJ2-7; 14 bases are a match to TRBD2. There are 15 residues in the CDR3. CDR1 and CDR2 (germline): SGHTA, FQGNSA. Trimming at V came to 3 bases and at J to 6 bases, leaving 4 bases not matched to a gene. The CDR3 DNA reads TGTGCCAGCAGCTTGACTAGCGGGGGGGCGAGCGAGCAGTACTTC. Residues: CASSLTSGGASEQYF.

Only a few counts were recorded for this clonotype. This chain links TRBV7-2 with TRBJ2-7; 10 bases line up with TRBD2. J gave up 2 bases and V 0 bases, and 4 bases lay outside the gene matches. The CDR3 runs 16 residues. Germline assignment: CDR1 SGHTA and CDR2 FQGNSA. The CDR3 sequence is CASSLASGGLTYEQYF. The CDR3 nucleotides are TGTGCCAGCAGCTTAGCTAGCGGGGGGTTAACCTACGAGCAGTACTTC.

Within the sample, this clonotype is medium-sized (0.01 to 0.1%). The genes are TRBV7-6 and TRBJ2-5; D is undetermined. Germline values: CDR1 SGHVS, CDR2 FNYEAQ. This CDR3 comprises 13 residues. Trimming took off 2 bases at V and 2 bases at J, with 6 bases between the two ends. The chain's CDR3 is CASSLYRQETQYF. For the CDR3, the DNA is TGTGCCAGCAGCTTATATCGTCAAGAGACCCAGTACTTC.

J is TRBJ1-6 and V is TRBV6-1; possible D gene TRBD1, 5 bases. Trimming left V 2 bases short and J 7 bases short, with 12 bases between. Germline V gene sequence: CDR1 MNHNS, CDR2 SASEGT. The CDR3 contains 15 residues. CDR3 DNA: TGTGCCAGCAGTGAAAGCGGGGGGGGGAATTCACCCCTCCACTTT. Its translation: CASSESGGGNSPLHF.

Here the CDR3 DNA reads TGTGCCAGCAGCCGCGGCGGGCAGAATGAAAAACTGTTTTTT. It specifies CASSRGGQNEKLFF. The chain is built from TRBV28 and TRBJ1-4; D is uncertain. The CDR3 loop spans 14 amino acids. CDR1 is MDHEN, CDR2 SYDVKM, per germline. V was clipped by 6 bases and J by 5 bases, with 13 bases between them.

This clonotype was counted only a few times. The chain combines TRBV20-1 with TRBJ2-1, with a weak D call TRBD1 (5 bases). Trimming cost V 4 bases and J 3 bases, with 13 bases left between them. The germline V gene encodes CDR1 DFQATT and CDR2 SNEGSKA (reference sequence). The CDR3 consists of 14 residues. The CDR3 here is CSANRAGRYNEQFF. The CDR3 DNA sequence: TGCAGTGCTAATAGGGCAGGGCGCTACAATGAGCAGTTCTTC.

The J gene is TRBJ2-1, the V gene TRBV7-9; D may correspond to TRBD1 or TRBD2 (5 bases each). The germline V gene has CDR1 SEHNR and CDR2 FQNEAQ (reference sequence). V shed 1 base and J shed 6 bases, with 10 bases lying between them. CDR3 size: 14 residues. The CDR3: CASSLGGFGNEQFF. The CDR3 DNA reads TGTGCCAGCAGCTTAGGGGGGTTCGGCAATGAGCAGTTCTTC.

This clonotype has a handful of counts. The chain recombines TRBV25-1 with TRBJ2-2, with D perhaps matching TRBD1 (6 bases). CDR1 and CDR2 (germline): MGHDK, SYGVNS. The CDR3 extends over 15 amino acids. The V end lost 2 bases, the J end lost 4 bases, and 11 bases lay between the germline ends. This CDR3 reads CASSEATGITGELFF. DNA for the CDR3: TGTGCCAGCAGTGAAGCTACAGGGATCACCGGGGAGCTGTTTTTT.

In this sample, this clonotype turned up a few times. V usage is TRBV4-1 and J usage is TRBJ2-1; 9 bases fit TRBD2. Losses at the gene ends were 1 base for V and 11 bases for J; bases not matched to a gene: 6. The CDR3 runs 14 residues. Germline loops: CDR1 MGHRA, CDR2 YSYEKL. For the CDR3, the DNA is TGCGCCAGCAGCCAAGGGGAAGCGGGGGGCCAGCAGTTCTTC. It is translated as CASSQGEAGGQQFF.